Listed below are T cell receptor beta chains from one sample, sequenced in a study of T cell responses to AZD1222 COVID-19 vaccine. Method: immunoSEQ multiplex PCR; TCRdb's copy keeps in-frame clones and lacks some. Of about 110,000 clones listed, around 84% are singletons. The source material was peripheral blood, sampled on day 0 of AZD1222 vaccination. The receptors stem from an adult in good health. CDR3s include the opening cysteine and the closing phenylalanine or tryptophan.

V | CDR3
TRBV5-6 | CASSGGRGRKFF
TRBV13 | CASSFQGRGATNEKLFF
TRBV18 | CASSQGAEVYNEQFF
TRBV9 | CASSATDRIHTEAFF
TRBV29-1 | CSGAQGAQETQYF
TRBV5-8 | CASSSRSVRAPLWGYTF
TRBV2 | CASSEGSGGVTEAFF
TRBV7-8 | CASSQGNRGHHQPQHF
TRBV6-1 | CASSEGGDSDPPTYEQYF
TRBV19 | CASSIVGDGTQYF
TRBV7-9 | CASSLAAGFEAFF
TRBV12-3/TRBV12-4 | CASTSTWDEQFF
TRBV6-4 | CASSDSSGGTDTQYF
TRBV7-8 | CASSFTPRGTGELFF
TRBV2 | CASSEPAGAGNIQYF
TRBV7-8 | CASSYAGTGTEAFF
TRBV7-2 | CASSLEAGGSGYTF
TRBV5-1 | CASSLGASGDAFF
TRBV6-5 | CASSYEGINGYTF
TRBV6-1 | CASSEDFPNSPLHF
TRBV5-8 | CASVTGQATNEKLFF
TRBV6-5 | CASSPQGGSYNEQFF
TRBV6-1 | CASSPNRVSTF
TRBV14 | CASSRTDLYGYTF
TRBV7-7 | CASSFAGGNEQFF
TRBV3-1/TRBV3-2 | CASTQRPGWGKNNQPQHF
TRBV7-9 | CASSLAPPTTEAFF
TRBV28 | CASSLYTTIF
TRBV11-1 | CASSPSVRNEQYF
TRBV5-1 | CASSPDKAYEQYF
TRBV25-1 | CASSGPGQGNFKAFF
TRBV3-1/TRBV3-2 | CASSQRGVDTQYF
TRBV5-1 | CASSGGEGVYGYTF
TRBV7-9 | CASSLGGVQIHQPQHF
TRBV19 | CASSPFMGPEKLFF
TRBV25-1 | CASSEGGANQPQHF